This is a list of T cell receptor beta chains from one sample in a study of blood T cell repertoires in COVID-19. Here immunoSEQ multiplex PCR was the method, and the copy in TCRdb shows in-frame clones only, minus some. The sample includes 100,000 to 150,000 clones, more than 80% of them seen just once. Sequenced input: peripheral blood. The receptors shown here come from a woman of 80 years or more with COVID-19, enrolled during active disease. Both conserved end residues are part of each CDR3. Fields, in order: J gene, D gene, clone size, V gene, CDR3 length, CDR3 DNA, CDR3 protein. The D gene is left open where the match is weak. Some rows have no size entry. The others give once, few or many, or a class for an expanded clone.

TRBJ2-7 | TRBD2 | - | TRBV28 | 17 | TGTGCCAGCAGTAAGACCCCCGGGACTAGCGGGAGCTACGAGCAGTACTTC | CASSKTPGTSGSYEQYF
TRBJ2-3 | - | once | TRBV12-2 | 17 | TGTGCAAGTCGCTTAGCTCAAACCAGGGATAGCACAGATACGCAGTATTTT | CASRLAQTRDSTDTQYF
TRBJ2-1 | TRBD2 | many | TRBV24-1 | 15 | TGTGCCACCAGTGATTCGGGACTAGCGGCTAATGAGCAGTTCTTC | CATSDSGLAANEQFF
TRBJ2-3 | TRBD2 | once | TRBV28 | 14 | TGTGCCAGCAGTTTCTTAGCGGGAGCGGATACGCAGTATTTT | CASSFLAGADTQYF
TRBJ2-3 | - | - | TRBV2 | 15 | TGTGCCAGCAGAGATCCTAGCGCCAGCACAGATACGCAGTATTTT | CASRDPSASTDTQYF
TRBJ2-2 | TRBD2 | once | TRBV18 | 16 | TGTGCCAGCTCACAAGGACTAGCGGGAGGGCTATCGGAGCTGTTTTTT | CASSQGLAGGLSELFF
TRBJ2-7 | TRBD2 | - | TRBV28 | 15 | TGTGCCAGCAGTCCCGGACTAGCGGGAGAACACGAGCAGTACTTC | CASSPGLAGEHEQYF
TRBJ1-1 | TRBD1 | - | TRBV7-6 | 15 | TGTGCCAGCAGCGATGCGGGACAGGGGGGTCGCGGAGCTTTCTTT | CASSDAGQGGRGAFF
TRBJ2-3 | TRBD2 | once | TRBV5-1 | 13 | TGCGCCAGCAGCCAAGCGGGAGGGGATACGCAGTATTTT | CASSQAGGDTQYF
TRBJ1-2 | - | - | TRBV10-3 | 14 | TGTGCCATCAGTGACCAGACAGGTGACTATGGCTACACCTTC | CAISDQTGDYGYTF
TRBJ2-3 | TRBD2 | - | TRBV7-2 | 17 | TGTGCCAGCAGCTTAGGGTTAAGCGGGAAAAGCACAGATACGCAGTATTTT | CASSLGLSGKSTDTQYF
TRBJ2-1 | TRBD2 | - | TRBV7-9 | 15 | TGTGCCAGCAGCTATAGCGGGCTGGCTTACAATGAGCAGTTCTTC | CASSYSGLAYNEQFF
TRBJ1-6 | TRBD1 | - | TRBV6-5 | 15 | TGTGCCAGCAGGCAATCAGGACAGGGTGGTTCACCCCTCCACTTT | CASRQSGQGGSPLHF
TRBJ1-4 | - | - | TRBV7-9 | 15 | TGTGCCAGCAGGACCGGACAGCCCGGGAATGAAAAACTGTTTTTT | CASRTGQPGNEKLFF
TRBJ2-7 | - | - | TRBV6-5 | 13 | TGTGCCAGCTCGCTCGACAGTACCTACGAGCAGTACTTC | CASSLDSTYEQYF
TRBJ1-5 | TRBD1 | - | TRBV7-2 | 15 | TGTGCCAGCAGCTTAACAGGGGGCGGCAATCAGCCCCAGCATTTT | CASSLTGGGNQPQHF
TRBJ1-4 | - | - | TRBV19 | 13 | TGTGCCAGTAGACGAAGTAGAGGTGAAAAACTGTTTTTT | CASRRSRGEKLFF
TRBJ2-7 | TRBD2 | - | TRBV5-4 | 15 | TGTGCCAGCAGCTTGTCTAGCGGGAGGTCTAGCGAGCAGTACTTC | CASSLSSGRSSEQYF
TRBJ2-3 | TRBD2 | - | TRBV25-1 | 16 | TGTGCCAGCAGTGAACGCGGGAGGGCCGCGGTAGATACGCAGTATTTT | CASSERGRAAVDTQYF
TRBJ2-1 | TRBD2 | - | TRBV28 | 17 | TGTGCCAGCAGTTTGCCCCGTTCACTAGCGGATTACAATGAGCAGTTCTTC | CASSLPRSLADYNEQFF
TRBJ1-2 | - | once | TRBV5-1 | 13 | TGCGCCAGCAGCTTGGGGGGAGCTCCGGGCTACACCTTC | CASSLGGAPGYTF
TRBJ2-7 | - | - | TRBV19 | 11 | TGTGCCAGCTCCGATGGGAGTCAACAGTACTTC | CASSDGSQQYF
TRBJ1-2 | - | - | TRBV19 | 14 | TGTGCCAGTAGTACAAGGACAGCTAACTATGGCTACACCTTC | CASSTRTANYGYTF
TRBJ1-2 | TRBD1 | once | TRBV5-4 | 16 | TGTGCCAGCAGGCTGTCGAGAGGGGGCGGAGGCTATGGCTACACCTTC | CASRLSRGGGGYGYTF
TRBJ2-3 | TRBD2 | - | TRBV7-8 | 15 | TGTGCCAGCAGCTCAGCCCGGTCTAGCGGGAGTACGCAGTATTTT | CASSSARSSGSTQYF
TRBJ1-1 | - | few | TRBV28 | 14 | TGTGCCAGCAGTCTCCGGGGGAAGTACACTGAAGCTTTCTTT | CASSLRGKYTEAFF
TRBJ1-5 | - | - | TRBV15 | 15 | TGTGCCACCAGCAGAGGAGAACAGCCCCATCAGCCCCAGCATTTT | CATSRGEQPHQPQHF
TRBJ2-1 | TRBD2 | - | TRBV5-1 | 15 | TGCGCCAGCAGCTTGTTAGCGGGAGAGCTCAATGAGCAGTTCTTC | CASSLLAGELNEQFF